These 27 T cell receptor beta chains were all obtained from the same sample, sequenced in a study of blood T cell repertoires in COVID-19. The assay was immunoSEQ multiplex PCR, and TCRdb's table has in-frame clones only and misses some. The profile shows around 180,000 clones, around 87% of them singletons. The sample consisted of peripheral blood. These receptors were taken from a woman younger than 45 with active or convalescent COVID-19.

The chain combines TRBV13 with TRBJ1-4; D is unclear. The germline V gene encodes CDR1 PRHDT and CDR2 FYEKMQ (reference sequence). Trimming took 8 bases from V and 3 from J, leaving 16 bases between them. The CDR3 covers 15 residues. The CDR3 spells CASAAEGSANEKLFF. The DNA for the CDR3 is TGTGCCAGCGCTGCTGAGGGCTCCGCTAATGAAAAACTGTTTTTT.

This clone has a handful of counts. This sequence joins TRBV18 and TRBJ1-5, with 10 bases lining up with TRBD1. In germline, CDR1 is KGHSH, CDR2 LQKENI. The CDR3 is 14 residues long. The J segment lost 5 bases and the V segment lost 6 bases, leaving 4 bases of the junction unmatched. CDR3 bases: TGTGCCAGCTCCCGAGGGACAGGGGATCAGCCCCAGCATTTT. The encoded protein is CASSRGTGDQPQHF.

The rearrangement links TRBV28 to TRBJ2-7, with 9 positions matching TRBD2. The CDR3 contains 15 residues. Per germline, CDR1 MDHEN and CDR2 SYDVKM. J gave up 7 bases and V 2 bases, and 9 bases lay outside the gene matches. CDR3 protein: CASSLAGGRLHEQYF. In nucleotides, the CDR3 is TGTGCCAGCAGTTTAGCGGGGGGGCGACTTCATGAGCAGTACTTC.

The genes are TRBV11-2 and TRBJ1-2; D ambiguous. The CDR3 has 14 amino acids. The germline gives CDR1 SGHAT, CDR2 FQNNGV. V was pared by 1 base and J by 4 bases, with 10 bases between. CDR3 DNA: TGTGCCAGCAGCTTAGGTCCACCCGGCTATGGCTACACCTTC. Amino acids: CASSLGPPGYGYTF. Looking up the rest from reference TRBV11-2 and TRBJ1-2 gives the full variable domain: EAGVAQSPRYKIIEKRQSVAFWCNPISGHATLYWYQQILGQGPKLLIQFQNNGVVDDSQLPKDRFSAERLKGVDSTLKIQPAKLEDSAVYLCASSLGPPGYGYTFGSGTRLTVV.

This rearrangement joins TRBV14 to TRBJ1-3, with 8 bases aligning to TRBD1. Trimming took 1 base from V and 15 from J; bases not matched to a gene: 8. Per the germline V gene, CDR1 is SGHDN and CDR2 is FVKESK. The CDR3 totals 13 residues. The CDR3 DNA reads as TGTGCCAGCAGCCAAGCCGGACAGGGAGGCACATATTTT. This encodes CASSQAGQGGTYF.

Here the CDR3 DNA reads TGTGCCAGCTGGACAGGACACAGCAATCAGCCCCAGCATTTT. It codes for CASWTGHSNQPQHF. V is TRBV16 and J is TRBJ1-5; 7 bases agree with TRBD1. Trimming cost V 8 bases and J 1 base; bases outside gene matches: 5. Germline V gives CDR1 KGHSY, CDR2 FQNENV. The CDR3 loop spans 14 amino acids.

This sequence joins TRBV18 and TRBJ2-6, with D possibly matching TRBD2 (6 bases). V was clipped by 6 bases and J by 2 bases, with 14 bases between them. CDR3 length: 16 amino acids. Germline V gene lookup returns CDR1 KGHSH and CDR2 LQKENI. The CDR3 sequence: CASSGERTTGANVLTF. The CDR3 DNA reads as TGTGCCAGCTCGGGGGAAAGGACTACTGGGGCCAACGTCCTGACTTTC.

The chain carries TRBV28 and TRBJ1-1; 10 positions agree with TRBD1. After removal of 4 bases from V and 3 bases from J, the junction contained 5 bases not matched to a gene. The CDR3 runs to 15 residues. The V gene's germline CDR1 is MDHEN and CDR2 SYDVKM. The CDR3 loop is CASSSPDRGYTEAFF. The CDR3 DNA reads TGTGCCAGCAGTTCCCCGGACAGGGGGTACACTGAAGCTTTCTTT.

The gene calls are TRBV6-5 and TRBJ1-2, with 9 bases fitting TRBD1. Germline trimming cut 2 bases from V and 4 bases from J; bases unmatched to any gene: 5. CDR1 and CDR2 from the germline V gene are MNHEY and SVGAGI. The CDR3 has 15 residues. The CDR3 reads CASSYGGQGGYGYTF. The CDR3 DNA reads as TGTGCCAGCAGTTACGGGGGACAGGGCGGCTATGGCTACACCTTC.

The CDR3 DNA follows: TGTGCCAGCAGCGACAGATATAATTCACCCCTCCACTTT. As protein: CASSDRYNSPLHF. The chain employs TRBV9 and TRBJ1-6; D is undetermined. In germline, CDR1 is SGDLS, CDR2 YYNGEE. The length of the CDR3 is 13 residues. V was clipped by 3 bases and J by 4 bases, with 5 bases between them. The variable domain in full, completed from reference TRBV9 and TRBJ1-6, reads DSGVTQTPKHLITATGQRVTLRCSPRSGDLSVYWYQQSLDQGLQFLIQYYNGEERAKGNILERFSAQQFPDLHSELNLSSLELGDSALYFCASSDRYNSPLHFGNGTRLTVT.

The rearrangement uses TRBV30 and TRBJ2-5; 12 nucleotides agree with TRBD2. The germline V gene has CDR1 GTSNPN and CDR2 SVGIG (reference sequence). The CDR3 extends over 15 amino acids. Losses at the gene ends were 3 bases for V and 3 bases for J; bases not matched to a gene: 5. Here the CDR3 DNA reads TGTGCCTGGAGGAGGCCTAGCGGGGGGGAAGAGACCCAGTACTTC. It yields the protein CAWRRPSGGEETQYF.

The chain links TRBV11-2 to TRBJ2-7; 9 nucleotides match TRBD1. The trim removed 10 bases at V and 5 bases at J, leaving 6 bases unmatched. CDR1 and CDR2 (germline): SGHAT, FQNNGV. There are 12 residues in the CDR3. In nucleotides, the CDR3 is TGTGCCACCGAGGACAGGGGAAACGAGCAGTACTTC. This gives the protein CATEDRGNEQYF.

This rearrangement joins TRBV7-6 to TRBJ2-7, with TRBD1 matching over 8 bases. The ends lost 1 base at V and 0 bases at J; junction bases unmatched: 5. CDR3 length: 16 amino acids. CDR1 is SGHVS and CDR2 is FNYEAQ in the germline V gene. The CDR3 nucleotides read TGTGCCAGCAGCTTAGGTAGCAGGGGGCCCTCCTACGAGCAGTACTTC. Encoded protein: CASSLGSRGPSYEQYF.

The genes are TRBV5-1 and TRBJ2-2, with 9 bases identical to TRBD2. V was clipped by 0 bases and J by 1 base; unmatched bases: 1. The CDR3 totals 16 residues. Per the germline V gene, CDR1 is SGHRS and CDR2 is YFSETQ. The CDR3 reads CASSLAAGGNTGELFF. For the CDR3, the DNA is TGCGCCAGCAGCTTGGCAGCGGGAGGGAACACCGGGGAGCTGTTTTTT.

CDR3 sequence: CASSEFRGDYEQYF. The CDR3 DNA is TGTGCCAGCAGTGAATTCCGGGGGGACTACGAGCAGTACTTC. The chain couples TRBV6-1 to TRBJ2-7; 7 nucleotides align to TRBD2. Germline V gives CDR1 MNHNS, CDR2 SASEGT. The J segment lost 3 bases and the V segment lost 2 bases, leaving 4 bases of the junction unmatched. The CDR3 loop spans 14 amino acids.

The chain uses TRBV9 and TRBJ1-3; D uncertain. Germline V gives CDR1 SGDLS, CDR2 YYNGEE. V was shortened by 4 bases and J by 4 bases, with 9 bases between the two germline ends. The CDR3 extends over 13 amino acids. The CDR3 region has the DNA TGTGCCAGCAGCCGACTCGCCGGAAACACCATATATTTT. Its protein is CASSRLAGNTIYF.

Here the CDR3 reads CASSFAGNYGYTF. DNA for the CDR3: TGTGCCAGCAGTTTCGCAGGGAACTATGGCTACACCTTC. V and J are TRBV27 and TRBJ1-2, with D maybe TRBD1 (5 bases). CDR1 is MNHEY and CDR2 is SMNVEV in the germline V gene (reference sequence). The CDR3 sequence is 13 residues long. With 3 bases removed from V and 2 bases from J, the gap between germline ends came to 7 bases.

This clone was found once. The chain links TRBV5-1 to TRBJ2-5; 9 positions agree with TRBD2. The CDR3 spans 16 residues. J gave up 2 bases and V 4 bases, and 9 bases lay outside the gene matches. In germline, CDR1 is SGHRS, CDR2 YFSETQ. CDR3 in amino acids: CASSRLGSGGQETQYF. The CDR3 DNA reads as TGCGCCAGCAGCCGCCTGGGTAGCGGGGGTCAAGAGACCCAGTACTTC.

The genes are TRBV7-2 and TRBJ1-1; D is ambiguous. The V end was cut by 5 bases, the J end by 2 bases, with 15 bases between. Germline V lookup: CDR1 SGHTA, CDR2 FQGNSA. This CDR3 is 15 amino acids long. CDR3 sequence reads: CASSPSPGYNTEAFF. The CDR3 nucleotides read TGTGCCAGCAGCCCGTCGCCGGGATACAACACTGAAGCTTTCTTT.

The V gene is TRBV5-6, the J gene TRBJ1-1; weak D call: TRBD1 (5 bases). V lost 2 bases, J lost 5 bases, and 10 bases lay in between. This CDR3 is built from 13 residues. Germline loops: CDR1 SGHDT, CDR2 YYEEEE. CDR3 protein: CASSFGGGTEAFF. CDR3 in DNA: TGTGCCAGCAGCTTCGGGGGAGGGACTGAAGCTTTCTTT.

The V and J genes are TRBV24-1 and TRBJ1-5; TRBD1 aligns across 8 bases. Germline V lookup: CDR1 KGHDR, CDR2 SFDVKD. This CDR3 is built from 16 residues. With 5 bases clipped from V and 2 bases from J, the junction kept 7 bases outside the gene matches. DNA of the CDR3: TGTGCCACCAGTGGGGTGGACAGGGCGGGCAATCAGCCCCAGCATTTT. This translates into CATSGVDRAGNQPQHF.

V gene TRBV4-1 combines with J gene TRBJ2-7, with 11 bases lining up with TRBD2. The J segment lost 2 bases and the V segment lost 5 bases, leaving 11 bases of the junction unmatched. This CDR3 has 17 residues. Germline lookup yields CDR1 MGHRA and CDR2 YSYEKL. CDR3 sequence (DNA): TGCGCCAGCAGCTTAGCGGGGGGGCCCGAGGGGCCCTACGAGCAGTACTTC. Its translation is CASSLAGGPEGPYEQYF.

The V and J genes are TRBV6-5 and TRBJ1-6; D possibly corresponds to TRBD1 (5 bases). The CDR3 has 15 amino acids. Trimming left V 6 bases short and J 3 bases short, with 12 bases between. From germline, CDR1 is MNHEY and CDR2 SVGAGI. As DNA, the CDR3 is TGTGCCAGCAGGCTAATCAGGGACTATAATTCACCCCTCCACTTT. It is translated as CASRLIRDYNSPLHF.

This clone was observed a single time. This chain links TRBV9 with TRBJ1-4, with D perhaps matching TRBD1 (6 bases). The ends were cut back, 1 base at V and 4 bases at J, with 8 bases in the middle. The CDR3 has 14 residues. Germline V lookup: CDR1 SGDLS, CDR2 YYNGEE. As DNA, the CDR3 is TGTGCCAGCAGCGTAAGGACAGATAATGAAAAACTGTTTTTT. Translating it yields CASSVRTDNEKLFF. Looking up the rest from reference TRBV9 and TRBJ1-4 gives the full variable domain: DSGVTQTPKHLITATGQRVTLRCSPRSGDLSVYWYQQSLDQGLQFLIQYYNGEERAKGNILERFSAQQFPDLHSELNLSSLELGDSALYFCASSVRTDNEKLFFGSGTQLSVL.

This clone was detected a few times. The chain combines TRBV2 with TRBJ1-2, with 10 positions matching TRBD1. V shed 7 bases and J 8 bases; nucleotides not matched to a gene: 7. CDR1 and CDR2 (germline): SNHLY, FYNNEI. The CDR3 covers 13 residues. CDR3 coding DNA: TGTGCCAGCACTCTCTCGACAGGGGGCGGCTACACCTTC. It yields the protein CASTLSTGGGYTF.

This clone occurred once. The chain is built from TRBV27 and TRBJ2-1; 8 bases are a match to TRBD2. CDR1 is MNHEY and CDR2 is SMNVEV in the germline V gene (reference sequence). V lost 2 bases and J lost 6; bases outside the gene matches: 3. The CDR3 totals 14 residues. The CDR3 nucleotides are TGTGCCAGCAGTTTAGGGACTAGGGTCAATGAGCAGTTCTTC. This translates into CASSLGTRVNEQFF.

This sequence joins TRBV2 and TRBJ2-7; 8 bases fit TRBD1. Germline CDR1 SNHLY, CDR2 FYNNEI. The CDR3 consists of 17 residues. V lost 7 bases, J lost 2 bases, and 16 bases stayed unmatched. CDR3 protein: CASKVGQGAFGAYEQYF. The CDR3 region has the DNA TGTGCCAGCAAAGTTGGGCAGGGGGCTTTTGGAGCCTACGAGCAGTACTTC. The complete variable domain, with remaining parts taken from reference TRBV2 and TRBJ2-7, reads EPEVTQTPSHQVTQMGQEVILRCVPISNHLYFYWYRQILGQKVEFLVSFYNNEISEKSEIFDDQFSVERPDGSNFTLKIRSTKLEDSAMYFCASKVGQGAFGAYEQYFGPGTRLTVT.